The 19 T cell receptor beta chains below all came from one sample that was sequenced in a study of sequential checkpoint blockade in melanoma. The treatment here: randomized to nivolumab then ipilimumab (arm A) or the reverse (arm B). Data came from immunoSEQ multiplex PCR; TCRdb stores just in-frame clones and leaves some out. The sample lists over 30,000 clones, about four fifths occurring once. The source material was CD8+ T cells sorted from blood (inferred from file names), sampled from a patient given nivolumab and ipilimumab in sequence. Receptors originate from a human donor with melanoma.

The rearrangement joins TRBV7-9 to TRBJ1-6; D call uncertain. Trimming pared 4 bases from V and 0 bases from J, leaving 13 bases between. The CDR3 length is 17 residues. CDR1 and CDR2 from the germline V gene are SEHNR and FQNEAQ (reference sequence). Here the CDR3 DNA reads TGTGCCAGCAGCTCTGATGTCGTTAGCTCCTATAATTCACCCCTCCACTTT. Its translation is CASSSDVVSSYNSPLHF. The full variable domain, its missing parts supplied by reference TRBV7-9 and TRBJ1-6, is DTGVSQNPRHKITKRGQNVTFRCDPISEHNRLYWYRQTLGQGPEFLTYFQNEAQLEKSRLLSDRFSAERPKGSFSTLEIQRTEQGDSAMYLCASSSDVVSSYNSPLHFGNGTRLTVT.

This chain connects TRBV5-6 to TRBJ1-1; D is unresolved. The CDR3 consists of 15 residues. Germline-derived CDR1 and CDR2 are SGHDT and YYEEEE. Trimming stripped 0 bases from V and 1 base from J, with 10 bases between. The CDR3 DNA reads as TGTGCCAGCAGCTTGGGTGGCGCAGGGAACACTGAAGCTTTCTTT. Residues: CASSLGGAGNTEAFF.

This clone was seen a single time. The J gene is TRBJ2-3, the V gene TRBV10-3, with 8 nucleotides matching TRBD2. This CDR3 region has 16 residues. V lost 3 bases, J lost 4 bases, and 9 bases stayed unmatched. The germline V gene has CDR1 ENHRY and CDR2 SYGVKD. The CDR3 here is CAISDLGGLDSDTQYF. The DNA for the CDR3 is TGTGCCATCAGTGACCTCGGGGGACTAGACTCAGATACGCAGTATTTT.

The chain is built from TRBV29-1 and TRBJ2-7; TRBD2 matches 9 bases. CDR1 and CDR2 (germline): SQVTM, ANQGSEA. The J segment lost 3 bases and the V segment lost 7 bases, leaving 10 bases of the junction unmatched. This CDR3 is 14 amino acids long. The CDR3 spells CSATGASGNYEQYF. CDR3 bases: TGCAGCGCCACGGGGGCTAGCGGGAACTACGAGCAGTACTTC.

This chain links TRBV6-5 with TRBJ2-1, with 9 bases identical to TRBD1. Trimming removed 6 bases from V and 4 bases from J; junction bases left unmatched: 7. In germline, CDR1 is MNHEY, CDR2 SVGAGI. The CDR3 consists of 15 residues. Here the CDR3 DNA reads TGTGCCAGCAGACTCGGACAGGGGCTTTACAATGAGCAGTTCTTC. It translates to CASRLGQGLYNEQFF.

This chain links TRBV25-1 with TRBJ2-5; D is undetermined. The better agreement between TRBJ2-7 and the DNA end casts doubt on the J call. Per germline, CDR1 MGHDK and CDR2 SYGVNS. The CDR3 covers 14 residues. CDR3 loop: CASSEYAVSYEQYF. CDR3 nucleotides: TGTGCCAGCAGTGAATATGCGGTCTCCTACGAGCAGTACTTC.

This clone was counted only a few times. The V call is TRBV10-2, the J call TRBJ1-1, with 7 bases matching TRBD1. The CDR3 length is 15 residues. The ends lost 5 bases at V and 3 bases at J; junction bases unmatched: 9. Germline V gene lookup returns CDR1 WSHSY and CDR2 SAAADI. This CDR3 reads CASSRPHTGDTEAFF. The DNA of the CDR3 is TGCGCCAGCAGTCGCCCTCATACAGGGGACACTGAAGCTTTCTTT.

The rearrangement links TRBV28 to TRBJ1-2; D not certain. V was shortened by 4 bases and J by 0 bases, with 15 bases between the two germline ends. CDR1 is MDHEN, CDR2 SYDVKM, per germline. The CDR3 runs to 16 residues. Here the CDR3 reads CASSSHWEAANYGYTF. The CDR3 nucleotides are TGTGCCAGCAGTTCTCATTGGGAGGCGGCTAACTATGGCTACACCTTC.

The gene calls are TRBV27 and TRBJ2-3; 10 nucleotides align to TRBD1. The germline CDR1 and CDR2 sequences are MNHEY and SMNVEV (reference sequence). V lost 3 bases to trimming and J lost 1 base; unmatched junction nucleotides: 13. The CDR3 consists of 19 residues. The CDR3 sequence: CASSLTGGFKRDRTDTQYF. The CDR3 DNA sequence: TGTGCCAGCAGTTTGACAGGGGGCTTTAAGCGGGACCGCACAGATACGCAGTATTTT.

This clone came up once. This chain uses TRBV5-1 with TRBJ2-2; weak D call: TRBD1 (5 bases). Trimming took off 9 bases at V and 4 bases at J, with 10 bases between the two ends. Germline CDR1 reads SGHRS; CDR2 reads YFSETQ. The length of the CDR3 is 12 residues. This chain's CDR3 is CATLTATGELFF. The CDR3 nucleotides read TGCGCCACCTTGACAGCCACCGGGGAGCTGTTTTTT.

The V and J genes are TRBV7-9 and TRBJ1-1; 7 bases are a match to TRBD1. Germline lookup yields CDR1 SEHNR and CDR2 FQNEAQ (reference sequence). The CDR3 is made up of 15 amino acids. Trimming at V came to 4 bases and at J to 0 bases, leaving 5 bases not matched to a gene. The CDR3: CASSSDDRVNTEAFF. Written as DNA, the CDR3 is TGTGCCAGCAGCTCGGACGACAGGGTGAACACTGAAGCTTTCTTT.

This clone appeared a few times. This chain connects TRBV4-1 to TRBJ1-1; D might be TRBD1 (5 bases). Looked up from germline, CDR1 is MGHRA and CDR2 is YSYEKL. The CDR3 is made up of 16 amino acids. V was trimmed by 1 base and J by 7 bases, leaving 19 bases between them. The CDR3 sequence is CASSQGSGGNQGEAFF. The CDR3 DNA sequence: TGCGCCAGCAGCCAAGGGAGTGGGGGGAATCAGGGTGAAGCTTTCTTT.

J is TRBJ2-1 and V is TRBV18; 11 bases line up with TRBD2. J lost 8 bases, V lost 3 bases, and 12 bases had no gene match. CDR1 is KGHSH, CDR2 LQKENI, per germline. This CDR3 is built from 17 residues. CDR3 in amino acids: CASSPSASGGSLDEQFF. The CDR3, as DNA: TGTGCCAGCTCACCGTCGGCTAGCGGGGGGTCATTGGATGAGCAGTTCTTC.

The chain carries TRBV7-8 and TRBJ1-1, with D maybe TRBD1 (5 bases). The length of the CDR3 is 12 residues. Germline CDR1 is SGHVS and CDR2 is FQNEAQ. The V end lost 1 base, the J end lost 6 bases, and 6 bases lay between the germline ends. CDR3 nucleotide sequence: TGTGCCAGCAGCTTAGGGACACCTGAAGCTTTCTTT. Its protein is CASSLGTPEAFF.

The chain links TRBV7-9 to TRBJ1-1, with 7 bases lining up with TRBD1. The CDR3 covers 12 residues. The V and J ends lost 5 bases and 8 bases, in that order; junction bases with no gene match: 5. Germline V gene lookup returns CDR1 SEHNR and CDR2 FQNEAQ (reference sequence). The CDR3 sequence is CASSNSDREAFF. CDR3 sequence (DNA): TGTGCCAGCAGCAACTCGGACAGGGAAGCTTTCTTT.

The chain is built from TRBV9 and TRBJ2-5; 7 bases fit TRBD2. Germline trimming cut 4 bases from V and 0 bases from J; bases unmatched to any gene: 3. This CDR3 comprises 14 residues. Per germline, CDR1 SGDLS and CDR2 YYNGEE. CDR3 region: CASSSGLDQETQYF. The CDR3 nucleotides are TGTGCCAGCAGCTCAGGACTAGACCAAGAGACCCAGTACTTC.

This chain joins TRBV6-1 and TRBJ2-5, with a weak D call TRBD2 (6 bases). Per the germline V gene, CDR1 is MNHNS and CDR2 is SASEGT. The CDR3 has 15 amino acids. Trimming removed 2 bases at V and 5 bases at J, with 15 bases between. CDR3 protein: CASSEWGELWETQYF. In DNA, the CDR3 is TGTGCCAGCAGTGAATGGGGGGAGCTTTGGGAGACCCAGTACTTC.

The chain recombines TRBV5-1 with TRBJ1-4, with D possibly being TRBD1 (5 bases). Looked up from germline, CDR1 is SGHRS and CDR2 is YFSETQ. The CDR3 totals 15 residues. V dropped 4 bases and J dropped 5 bases, with 15 bases sitting between them. Here the CDR3 DNA reads TGCGCCAGCAGCCGGGGGTACACAGAGAATGAAAAACTGTTTTTT. It codes for CASSRGYTENEKLFF.

The chain has TRBV7-8 and TRBJ2-7; D is perhaps TRBD2 (5 bases). The CDR3 consists of 13 residues. The V end lost 1 base, the J end lost 4 bases, and 8 bases lay between the germline ends. CDR1 and CDR2 (germline): SGHVS, FQNEAQ. The CDR3 sequence: CASSLVRGYEQYF. CDR3 DNA: TGTGCCAGCAGCTTAGTTCGGGGATACGAGCAGTACTTC.